Shown below are 18 T cell receptor beta chains from a single sample sequenced in a study of graft-versus-host responses after intestinal transplantation (dated by TCRdb to about 2021). The library came from the immunoSEQ multiplex PCR assay. Held by TCRdb, this immuneACCESS table contains in-frame sequences only and omits some clones. Under half of the omission traces to an unresolved V gene where checked; the cause of the rest is unknown. For this sample the table gives some 95,000 clones, of which 91% were detected only once. The biggest ten clones account for about 0.45% of the sample. Their target antigens are unknown. This sample's time point label indicates: cells obtained before transplantation from donor or recipient. Specimen: unstimulated CD8+ T cells sorted from spleen or lymph node cells, collected before intestinal transplant. The source of these receptors is a human donor who received an intestinal transplant.

This chain uses TRBV28 with TRBJ2-7; TRBD1 agrees at 9 bases. This CDR3 has 17 residues. From germline, CDR1 is MDHEN and CDR2 SYDVKM. The chain's CDR3 is CATRSGTGSMTSYEQYF. The DNA of the CDR3 is TGTGCTACCCGGTCCGGGACAGGGTCGATGACTTCCTACGAGCAGTACTTC.

This clone was picked up one time. The CDR3 region is CASSQRESDSTNEQFF. The CDR3 DNA is TGCGCCAGCAGTCAACGCGAATCGGACTCCACTAATGAGCAGTTCTTC. The gene calls are TRBV23-1 and TRBJ2-1, with D maybe TRBD2 (5 bases). TRBV23-1 has ORF status, its function being uncertain. The CDR3 is 16 residues long. The V end lost 2 bases, the J end lost 7 bases, and 18 bases lay between the germline ends.

The V and J genes are TRBV5-1 and TRBJ2-1, with 8 bases aligning to TRBD1. This CDR3 is built from 15 residues. Germline-derived CDR1 and CDR2 are SGHRS and YFSETQ. The V segment lost 3 bases and the J segment 4 bases; nucleotides outside the gene matches: 6. In DNA form, the CDR3 reads TGCGCCAGCAGCTCCTCGGGACAGGTTTACAATGAGCAGTTCTTC. This translates into CASSSSGQVYNEQFF.

This chain joins TRBV7-2 and TRBJ2-3; TRBD2 aligns across 13 bases. Trimming at V came to 2 bases and at J to 4 bases, leaving 9 bases not matched to a gene. This CDR3 spans 18 amino acids. Germline values: CDR1 SGHTA, CDR2 FQGNSA. This chain's CDR3 is CASSLLLAGGPWADTQYF. In nucleotides, the CDR3 is TGTGCCAGCAGCTTACTACTAGCGGGGGGGCCGTGGGCAGATACGCAGTATTTT.

This clone was observed once. This sequence joins TRBV15 and TRBJ1-1; 7 bases line up with TRBD1. The CDR3 spans 15 residues. Trimming at V came to 3 bases and at J to 4 bases, leaving 8 bases not matched to a gene. The germline V gene encodes CDR1 LNHNV and CDR2 YYDKDF (reference sequence). The CDR3 DNA is TGTGCCACCAGCAGCGGCAGGGGGAAAAGCACTGAAGCTTTCTTT. Encoded protein: CATSSGRGKSTEAFF.

The chain links TRBV6-5 to TRBJ2-7; no definite D call. Germline V gene sequence: CDR1 MNHEY, CDR2 SVGAGI. V lost 5 bases and J 6 bases, leaving 14 bases between the germline ends. The CDR3 extends over 13 amino acids. CDR3 protein: CASSPSPLGEQYF. In DNA form, the CDR3 reads TGTGCCAGCAGTCCTTCGCCTCTAGGCGAGCAGTACTTC.

The chain combines TRBV27 with TRBJ2-7; 11 nucleotides match TRBD1. CDR3 length equals 14 residues. Germline CDR1 is MNHEY and CDR2 is SMNVEV (reference sequence). J gave up 6 bases and V 5 bases, and 6 bases lay outside the gene matches. The CDR3 reads CASSTGTGGIEQYF. The CDR3 DNA is TGTGCCAGCAGTACCGGGACAGGGGGGATCGAGCAGTACTTC.

V is TRBV27 and J is TRBJ2-2, with D perhaps matching TRBD2 (6 bases). The germline V gene has CDR1 MNHEY and CDR2 SMNVEV (reference sequence). The CDR3 is 15 residues long. V was trimmed by 6 bases and J by 2 bases, leaving 13 bases between them. This chain's CDR3 is CASSVTRANTGELFF. The DNA for the CDR3 is TGTGCCAGCAGCGTGACTAGAGCAAACACCGGGGAGCTGTTTTTT.

This rearrangement joins TRBV27 to TRBJ2-7, with D maybe TRBD1 (6 bases). CDR1 is MNHEY, CDR2 SMNVEV, per germline (reference sequence). The CDR3 is made up of 13 amino acids. V lost 6 bases and J lost 3, with 12 bases in between. The CDR3 is CASRQGLSYEQYF. The CDR3 region has the DNA TGTGCCAGCAGGCAGGGGCTGAGCTACGAGCAGTACTTC.

This rearrangement joins TRBV6-5 to TRBJ2-7, with a possible D match to TRBD2 (7 bases). The CDR3 runs 15 residues. The V end lost 0 bases, the J end lost 4 bases, and 13 bases lay between the germline ends. Germline V lookup: CDR1 MNHEY, CDR2 SVGAGI. The CDR3 DNA follows: TGTGCCAGCAGTTACTCGTCGGGGGGCCCGTACGAGCAGTACTTC. Amino acid sequence: CASSYSSGGPYEQYF.

V is TRBV27 and J is TRBJ2-7; D remains unclear. Germline V lookup: CDR1 MNHEY, CDR2 SMNVEV (reference sequence). The CDR3 loop spans 13 amino acids. The ends were cut back, 2 bases at V and 1 base at J, with 6 bases in the middle. This chain's CDR3 is CASSLAASYEQYF. CDR3 coding DNA: TGTGCCAGCAGTTTAGCAGCGTCCTACGAGCAGTACTTC.

The chain employs TRBV28 and TRBJ1-1; D possibly corresponds to TRBD1 (6 bases). Per germline, CDR1 MDHEN and CDR2 SYDVKM. The CDR3 is made up of 14 amino acids. Trimming took 1 base from V and 4 from J, leaving 10 bases between them. The CDR3 spells CASSLSTGSTEAFF. CDR3 sequence (DNA): TGTGCCAGCAGTTTATCAACAGGGTCCACTGAAGCTTTCTTT.

This chain links TRBV5-6 with TRBJ1-2; D gene unclear. Per the germline V gene, CDR1 is SGHDT and CDR2 is YYEEEE. CDR3 length equals 14 residues. V lost 3 bases and J 5 bases, leaving 14 bases between the germline ends. CDR3 in DNA: TGTGCCAGCAGCTCCGGGAGCACGAGGTATGGCTACACCTTC. This sequence encodes CASSSGSTRYGYTF.

The rearrangement links TRBV5-4 to TRBJ1-3; D uncertain. V gave up 3 bases and J gave up 6 bases, with 16 bases separating them. The CDR3 extends over 15 amino acids. Germline CDR1 is SGHNT and CDR2 is YYREEE (reference sequence). CDR3 bases: TGTGCCAGCAGCTCCATCGGGGAAGACGAAAACACCATATATTTT. Protein: CASSSIGEDENTIYF.

V and J are TRBV6-6 and TRBJ1-1, with D uncertain. CDR3 length: 14 amino acids. Germline lookup yields CDR1 MNHNY and CDR2 SVGAGI (reference sequence). The V end lost 4 bases, the J end lost 5 bases, and 14 bases lay between the germline ends. DNA for the CDR3: TGTGCCAGCAGTTTCACTACATCGGGAACTGAAGCTTTCTTT. Protein sequence: CASSFTTSGTEAFF.

The V and J genes are TRBV27 and TRBJ2-1; 9 bases fit TRBD2. J was trimmed by 5 bases and V by 7 bases; bases with no gene match: 9. Per the germline V gene, CDR1 is MNHEY and CDR2 is SMNVEV (reference sequence). The CDR3 has 15 amino acids. The CDR3 region has the DNA TGTGCCAGCACCTCCCTAGCGGGAAAAGACAATGAGCAGTTCTTC. Translation gives CASTSLAGKDNEQFF.

As for this clone: Other DNA sequences in this specimen translate into the identical CDR3. The gene calls are TRBV27 and TRBJ1-5; D may be TRBD1 (6 bases). Trimming stripped 6 bases from V and 0 bases from J, with 12 bases between. The CDR3 totals 15 residues. Germline loops: CDR1 MNHEY, CDR2 SMNVEV (reference sequence). In nucleotides, the CDR3 is TGTGCCAGCAGGCCGACAGGATATAGCAATCAGCCCCAGCATTTT. Amino acid sequence: CASRPTGYSNQPQHF.

This clone was seen just once. The chain links TRBV27 to TRBJ1-2, with a weak D call TRBD1 (6 bases). CDR3 length: 14 residues. Trimming cost V 8 bases and J 3 bases, with 16 bases left between them. Germline CDR1 and CDR2: MNHEY and SMNVEV (reference sequence). The CDR3 DNA follows: TGTGCCAGCGCCTTGGGGGGGCAGGACTATGGCTACACCTTC. Translated, it gives CASALGGQDYGYTF.